The sequence of this T cell receptor (beta chain) was determined in a study of tumor and adjacent non-tumor tissue in lung cancer. Study-level information: Stage I to III disease affected ten to eleven men and roughly five women aged about 30 to 85. General study points: Tumor repertoires had a smaller top 100 clone share than normal lung. TCR diversity was significantly greater in tumor than normal lung tissue.

CDR1 is DFQATT, CDR2 SNEGSKA, per germline (reference sequence). Trimming pared 2 bases from V and 3 bases from J, leaving 13 bases between. This CDR3 has 14 residues. In this sample, this clonotype turned up many times. What it recognizes is unknown. A modified ARM-PCR protocol with three rounds of nested PCR amplified TCRbeta. TCRdb itself ran the multiplex PCR reads through MiXCR, one entry per CDR3 protein. The data hold around 140,000 distinct CDR3 sequences, with approximately 66% observed a single time. RNA was extracted from bulk tissue without any cell sorting. Between August and November 2014, newly diagnosed, chemotherapy-naive lung cancer patients underwent thoracic surgery in China.

This chain uses TRBV20-1 with TRBJ2-5; unclear D gene. The source is a man aged 55 to 69 with small cell lung cancer. What was sequenced was lung tumor tissue. This chain's CDR3 is CSARWPGVKETQYF. The CDR3 DNA reads as TGCAGTGCTAGATGGCCGGGTGTGAAAGAGACCCAGTACTTC.